The entry below gives a single T cell receptor (beta chain) sequence along with its context. Its target antigen remains unknown. Nothing much larger sits one base from this clone, and base qualities are not available. This entry is derived from a study of blood T cell repertoires in COVID-19 (dated by TCRdb to the early 2020s). Notes on the research overall: Samples covering the acute and convalescent phases of COVID-19 were provided by collaborators in the United States, Italy and Spain. The material from the prospective study consisted of cDNA or gDNA derived from T cells, B-cell-depleted T cells, or PBMCs. Deeply sampled blood TCRbeta repertoires from subjects exposed to, actively infected with, or recovered from COVID-19 were included in the dataset. The repertoires were made available in a free public database intended to serve as a resource for research on the immune response to SARS-CoV-2. Samples were obtained from the ongoing ImmuneRACE study (first 160 participants) and from some 1,300 subjects provided by 6 global collaborators. The sample metadata nearly always contained a de-identified subject ID, COVID-19 status, age in years and sex. Where available, HLA class I and class II types were obtained from metadata supplied by the sample provider rather than from assay-based typing.

TCRbeta CDR3 regions were amplified from genomic DNA by means of the immunoSEQ Assay, a bias-controlled multiplex PCR. Processing in the source paper ran as follows. The number of nucleated cells in each sample was estimated from the amplification of reference gene primers within the assay. To quantify the absolute abundance of each unique TCRbeta CDR3 rearrangement, sequence reads were collapsed and filtered. For each sample, productive Simpson clonality was calculated as the square root of Simpson's diversity index across productive rearrangements. Not all clones reach the TCRdb copy of this immuneACCESS table, which keeps in-frame sequences only. Checked studies attribute under half of the gap to unresolved V genes and leave the rest unexplained. The V and J calls and clone size are taken from that table; D and trimming were inferred from the DNA. The sample table records over 200,000 clones; approximately 90% of these occur just once. Less than 15% of the sample is held by the ten biggest clonotypes.

The paper's findings and limits, for the study overall: How much clinical and demographic metadata was included differed by source and by participant, and the metadata was provided uncurated.

Samples from volunteer blood donors who had recovered from COVID-19 were contributed by a second Seattle source. Collaborating institutions collected whole blood in K2EDTA tubes following their own protocols. For TCRbeta analysis, collaborators shipped samples in one of three forms: frozen whole blood, isolated PBMCs, or DNA extracted from either of those sample types. The germline V gene supplies CDR1 LGHNA and CDR2 YNFKEQ. Between the V and J ends, shortened by 2 bases and 2 bases respectively, the junction contains 12 bases. The CDR3 has 15 amino acids, counting the end cysteine and phenylalanine. Solely the CDR3 DNA is kept, with 45 bases framed from the first base.

The receptor was isolated from a woman between 18 and 29 years old who had recovered from COVID-19. The sample taken for sequencing was peripheral blood. The rearranged segments are TRBV4-2 and TRBJ1-1; a tentative D call is TRBD1 (6 bases match). The bases read TGTGCCAGCAGCCAATGGGGGGGCGGTAACACTGAAGCTTTCTTT. The translation is CASSQWGGGNTEAFF.